The next 8 T cell receptor beta chains were all read from a single sample in a study of T cell responses to AZD1222 COVID-19 vaccine (dated by TCRdb to the early 2020s). The library came from the immunoSEQ multiplex PCR assay. Entries here come from immuneACCESS through TCRdb and include only in-frame sequences with V and J called. Some clones fail to appear in such tables; in the studies checked, an unresolved V gene covers under half of the shortfall, and the cause of the remainder is unknown. For this sample there are approximately 190,000 clones; 85% to 95% appear just once. 1% to 1.5% of the sample is taken by the ten largest. The time point label of this sample denotes: baseline before first vaccination. The material was peripheral blood, obtained on day 0 of AZD1222 vaccination. Source of these receptors: an adult in good health.

This chain links TRBV20-1 with TRBJ1-2; D gene uncertain. CDR1 and CDR2 (germline): DFQATT, SNEGSKA (reference sequence). With 3 bases removed from V and 8 bases from J, the gap between germline ends came to 13 bases. The CDR3 is made up of 12 amino acids. This CDR3 is CSASWVLRGYTF. The CDR3 DNA reads as TGCAGTGCTAGTTGGGTCCTCAGGGGCTACACCTTC.

The V and J genes are TRBV9 and TRBJ2-7; TRBD1 or TRBD2 may be the D gene (5 bases each). Trimming removed 3 bases at V and 0 bases at J, with 13 bases between. CDR3 length: 15 residues. CDR1 is SGDLS, CDR2 YYNGEE, per germline. The CDR3 coding sequence is TGTGCCAGCAGCGGTCTAGGGGAGAGCTCCTACGAGCAGTACTTC. It yields the protein CASSGLGESSYEQYF.

The J gene is TRBJ2-3, the V gene TRBV25-1; D is tentatively TRBD1 or TRBD2 (6 bases each). V dropped 7 bases and J dropped 7 bases, with 12 bases sitting between them. Germline-derived CDR1 and CDR2 are MGHDK and SYGVNS. CDR3 size: 12 residues. This CDR3 is CASTEGGYTQYF. Here the CDR3 DNA reads TGTGCCAGCACCGAGGGGGGCTATACGCAGTATTTT.

The count of this clone is one. The chain uses TRBV27 and TRBJ1-5; 8 bases map to TRBD1. Per the germline V gene, CDR1 is MNHEY and CDR2 is SMNVEV (reference sequence). The CDR3 runs 15 residues. J lost 0 bases, V lost 3 bases, and 1 base had no gene match. CDR3 in DNA: TGTGCCAGCAGTTTGGACAGGGCTAGCAATCAGCCCCAGCATTTT. Amino acids: CASSLDRASNQPQHF.

This clone showed up just a few times. This chain uses TRBV6-5 with TRBJ2-7; 9 bases fit TRBD1. The CDR3 has 14 amino acids. After removal of 6 bases from V and 3 bases from J, the junction contained 6 bases not matched to a gene. Germline CDR1 MNHEY, CDR2 SVGAGI. The CDR3 DNA is TGTGCCAGCAGGAGGGACAGGGATCGCTACGAGCAGTACTTC. It translates to CASRRDRDRYEQYF.

V is TRBV12-3 or TRBV12-4 and J is TRBJ1-3; no firm D call. Trimming removed 3 bases at V and 3 bases at J, with 6 bases between. The CDR3 sequence is 13 residues long. The CDR3 bases are TGTGCCAGCAGTTTGCGCGGTGGAAACACCATATATTTT. Amino acids: CASSLRGGNTIYF.

The chain links TRBV18 to TRBJ1-5; D is unresolved. Germline values: CDR1 KGHSH, CDR2 LQKENI. Between the trimmed V and J ends, which lost 3 bases and 5 bases, there was a span of 14 bases. This CDR3 is 15 amino acids long. The CDR3 here is CASSPSGRSDQPQHF. For the CDR3, the DNA is TGTGCCAGCTCACCCTCCGGCAGGTCTGATCAGCCCCAGCATTTT.

J is TRBJ2-7 and V is TRBV23-1; 11 bases are shared with TRBD1. TRBV23-1 carries the ORF label, with uncertain function. The CDR3 length is 19 residues. J gave up 6 bases and V 0 bases, and 16 bases lay outside the gene matches. CDR3 DNA: TGCGCCAGCAGTCAATCTCCGCCCTGGGGGACAGGGGGGGGGAGCGAGCAGTACTTC. Encoded protein: CASSQSPPWGTGGGSEQYF.